The sequence of this TCR beta chain was determined in a study of cytomegalovirus exposure and HLA in healthy donors. General study points: Cytomegalovirus association was listed for under 200 TCR beta chains. TCR sequences were mostly rare, though some public TCRs occurred in many donors.

The assay was immunoSEQ multiplex PCR, and TCRdb's table has in-frame clones only and misses some. The data show 70,000 to 90,000 clones, around four fifths seen once. The CDR3 is 16 residues long. Germline CDR1 reads LNHDA; CDR2 reads SQIVND (reference sequence). Trimming removed 0 bases from V and 4 bases from J, with 15 bases in between. On this clone itself: Its matching antigen is unknown.

Material: PBMCs. The V and J genes are TRBV19 and TRBJ1-2; the D gene is possibly TRBD1 (5 bases). The clonotype comes from a man aged 25-45 years in good health and CMV-seronegative. CDR3 coding DNA: TGTGCCAGTAGTATAGATTCTCCGGGAGGGACCTATGGCTACACCTTC. Translating it yields CASSIDSPGGTYGYTF.